What follows are 21 T cell receptor beta chains derived from one specimen sequenced in a study of identifying expanded T cells in peripheral blood (dated by TCRdb to between 2019 and 2020). Libraries came from the immunoSEQ multiplex PCR assay. As stored in TCRdb, this immuneACCESS dataset retains in-frame rearrangements with V and J assigned. A fraction of the clones does not appear; measured against another copy, unresolved V genes explain less than half of the discrepancy, and the remainder lacks a known reason. The sample table lists over 100,000 clones, about 87% of them with a count of one. Just under 8.5% of the sample belongs to the ten largest clones. Input material: blood. Receptors originate from a person between 18 and 70 years old in good health.

The rearrangement links TRBV5-3 to TRBJ2-7; D remains unclear. TRBV5-3 counts as an open reading frame of uncertain function. The CDR3 totals 17 residues. V was trimmed by 1 base and J by 0 bases, leaving 17 bases between them. The CDR3 sequence is CARSLSRGRIRSYEQYF. CDR3 in DNA: TGTGCCAGAAGCTTGTCGCGAGGTCGCATTCGCTCCTACGAGCAGTACTTC.

The chain couples TRBV5-1 to TRBJ2-7, with D unclear. Germline CDR1 is SGHRS and CDR2 is YFSETQ. The CDR3 contains 14 residues. Trimming cost V 0 bases and J 4 bases, with 11 bases left between them. In DNA, the CDR3 is TGCGCCAGCAGCTTGGAACTAAAAGGGTACGAGCAGTACTTC. It translates to CASSLELKGYEQYF.

DNA of the CDR3: TGCAGCGTTGCGGTCACTGAAGCTTTCTTT. Translation: CSVAVTEAFF. This chain joins TRBV29-1 and TRBJ1-1; D call uncertain. V was cut by 4 bases and J by 4 bases, with 4 bases left in between. This CDR3 is built from 10 residues. Germline V lookup: CDR1 SQVTM, CDR2 ANQGSEA.

The chain links TRBV6-5 to TRBJ2-1; TRBD1 agrees at 8 bases. The CDR3 runs to 14 residues. The germline gives CDR1 MNHEY, CDR2 SVGAGI. V was clipped by 5 bases and J by 9 bases; unmatched bases: 9. The DNA of the CDR3 is TGTGCCAGCAGTCGCGGGACAGGTCATCCTGAGCAGTTCTTC. This gives the protein CASSRGTGHPEQFF.

V and J are TRBV4-2 and TRBJ1-1, with TRBD1 as a possible D gene (5 bases). CDR3 length: 15 amino acids. V was pared by 5 bases and J by 4 bases, with 17 bases between. Germline CDR1 is LGHNA and CDR2 is YNFKEQ. The CDR3 sequence is CASSSQGAGRTEAFF. The CDR3, as DNA: TGTGCCAGCAGCTCCCAAGGGGCAGGGCGCACTGAAGCTTTCTTT.

This chain joins TRBV4-1 and TRBJ1-6; D is perhaps TRBD1 (5 bases). This CDR3 has 15 amino acids. CDR1 is MGHRA, CDR2 YSYEKL, per germline. Trimming stripped 1 base from V and 8 bases from J, with 12 bases between. CDR3 sequence: CASSQGGGTDSPLHF. CDR3 nucleotides: TGCGCCAGCAGCCAAGGGGGGGGGACGGATTCACCCCTCCACTTT.

V is TRBV7-9 and J is TRBJ2-2; 8 nucleotides line up with TRBD2. Trimming cost V 2 bases and J 4 bases; bases outside gene matches: 6. The CDR3 has 16 amino acids. The germline V gene has CDR1 SEHNR and CDR2 FQNEAQ (reference sequence). Here the CDR3 DNA reads TGTGCCAGCAGCTTAAGAGGTAGCGGGATCACCGGGGAGCTGTTTTTT. As protein: CASSLRGSGITGELFF.

In this sample, this clone turned up a few times. V gene TRBV2 combines with J gene TRBJ2-7, with D unclear. With 1 base removed from V and 1 base from J, the gap between germline ends came to 11 bases. The germline V gene has CDR1 SNHLY and CDR2 FYNNEI. The CDR3 runs 15 residues. The CDR3 spells CASSEVPLNSYEQYF. The CDR3 nucleotides are TGTGCCAGCAGTGAAGTTCCCTTAAATTCCTACGAGCAGTACTTC.

In its sample, this clone was seen once. The chain is built from TRBV7-3 and TRBJ2-1, with 9 bases lining up with TRBD2. CDR1 and CDR2 (germline): SGHTA, FQGTGA. CDR3 length: 17 amino acids. The junction had 8 bases not matched to a gene; V was cut back by 5 bases and J by 0 bases. The CDR3 protein is CASSGGLARSSYNEQFF. The CDR3, as DNA: TGTGCCAGCAGCGGCGGACTAGCGAGAAGCTCCTACAATGAGCAGTTCTTC.

This clone was detected only once. The V call is TRBV19, the J call TRBJ2-5; 7 positions agree with TRBD2. Trimming removed 5 bases from V and 0 bases from J; junction bases left unmatched: 3. The CDR3 has 14 amino acids. Germline V gives CDR1 LNHDA, CDR2 SQIVND (reference sequence). This CDR3 is CASSGRDYQETQYF. The CDR3 DNA is TGTGCCAGTAGTGGGAGGGACTACCAAGAGACCCAGTACTTC.

J is TRBJ2-5 and V is TRBV10-3; weak D call: TRBD1 (5 bases). V lost 4 bases to trimming and J lost 1 base, with 13 bases between them. The CDR3 consists of 15 residues. The germline V gene encodes CDR1 ENHRY and CDR2 SYGVKD. The CDR3 bases are TGTGCCATCAGTGTAGGGCAGGGTCGCCAAGAGACCCAGTACTTC. Its protein product is CAISVGQGRQETQYF.

The gene calls are TRBV9 and TRBJ2-7, with D hard to call. The V gene lost 0 bases and the J gene lost 6 bases, with 10 bases spanning the gap. The germline V gene has CDR1 SGDLS and CDR2 YYNGEE. The CDR3 is made up of 13 amino acids. CDR3 sequence: CASSVGPMGEQYF. The CDR3 nucleotides are TGTGCCAGCAGCGTAGGCCCTATGGGCGAGCAGTACTTC.

The chain links TRBV6-1 to TRBJ1-2, with D possibly being TRBD1 (5 bases). The CDR3 is 14 residues long. Germline lookup yields CDR1 MNHNS and CDR2 SASEGT. Trimming took off 6 bases at V and 2 bases at J, with 13 bases between the two ends. The CDR3 DNA sequence: TGTGCCAGCAGGATTAGCGGGGCGAACTATGGCTACACCTTC. This gives the protein CASRISGANYGYTF.

J is TRBJ1-2 and V is TRBV9; D gene uncertain. Trimming removed 1 base at V and 8 bases at J, with 12 bases between. Per the germline V gene, CDR1 is SGDLS and CDR2 is YYNGEE. The CDR3 has 13 residues. CDR3 residues: CASSVHPEGGYTF. The CDR3 nucleotides are TGTGCCAGCAGCGTACACCCCGAGGGAGGCTACACCTTC.

The rearrangement joins TRBV5-1 to TRBJ1-2; D gene ambiguous. Germline CDR1 is SGHRS and CDR2 is YFSETQ. The CDR3 length is 17 residues. Trimming stripped 3 bases from V and 6 bases from J, with 24 bases between. For the CDR3, the DNA is TGCGCCAGCAGCTACTACAGCTCCAGCCCCAGCGAACATGGCTACACCTTC. This encodes CASSYYSSSPSEHGYTF.

The rearrangement uses TRBV9 and TRBJ1-5; D may be TRBD1 (6 bases). Between the trimmed V and J ends, which lost 4 bases and 6 bases, there was a span of 14 bases. The germline gives CDR1 SGDLS, CDR2 YYNGEE. This CDR3 is 14 amino acids long. The DNA for the CDR3 is TGTGCCAGCAGCCCCGTTGGGGGCGGTCAGCCCCAGCATTTT. Protein product: CASSPVGGGQPQHF.

CDR3 in amino acids: CASSPRGGASADTQYF. DNA for the CDR3: TGCGCCAGCAGCCCGCGCGGGGGGGCTAGCGCAGATACGCAGTATTTT. V usage is TRBV5-1 and J usage is TRBJ2-3; 9 nucleotides align to TRBD2. This CDR3 contains 16 residues. V shed 4 bases and J 4 bases; nucleotides not matched to a gene: 10. In germline, CDR1 is SGHRS, CDR2 YFSETQ.

The chain combines TRBV28 with TRBJ2-5; 9 bases fit TRBD1. The CDR3 is made up of 14 amino acids. Germline CDR1 MDHEN, CDR2 SYDVKM. J gave up 4 bases and V 7 bases, and 7 bases lay outside the gene matches. This CDR3 reads CASKGQGRSETQYF. In DNA form, the CDR3 reads TGTGCCAGCAAGGGACAGGGAAGATCAGAGACCCAGTACTTC.

This rearrangement joins TRBV5-1 to TRBJ2-3; D gene ambiguous. CDR3 length: 17 amino acids. From germline, CDR1 is SGHRS and CDR2 YFSETQ. V was trimmed by 0 bases and J by 4 bases, leaving 18 bases between them. The DNA for the CDR3 is TGCGCCAGCAGCTTGGGTAACTTAGGGCGTTCTCCAGATACGCAGTATTTT. Translated: CASSLGNLGRSPDTQYF.

The chain has TRBV7-3 and TRBJ2-7; D is undetermined. Germline V gene lookup returns CDR1 SGHTA and CDR2 FQGTGA. The CDR3 consists of 13 residues. With 1 base removed from V and 7 bases from J, the gap between germline ends came to 11 bases. This chain's CDR3 is CASSLIRDGEQYF. CDR3 sequence (DNA): TGTGCCAGCAGCTTAATAAGAGACGGGGAGCAGTACTTC.

This clone was recorded once. V usage is TRBV28 and J usage is TRBJ2-7, with unresolved D. The ends were cut back, 4 bases at V and 2 bases at J, with 18 bases in the middle. Germline CDR1 is MDHEN and CDR2 is SYDVKM. The CDR3 covers 16 residues. CDR3 protein: CASSSAGGRITYEQYF. The CDR3 coding sequence is TGTGCCAGCAGTTCCGCTGGTGGACGTATAACCTACGAGCAGTACTTC. Drawing the rest from reference TRBV28 and TRBJ2-7, the complete variable domain is DVKVTQSSRYLVKRTGEKVFLECVQDMDHENMFWYRQDPGLGLRLIYFSYDVKMKEKGDIPEGYSVSREKKERFSLILESASTNQTSMYLCASSSAGGRITYEQYFGPGTRLTVT.